These 3 T cell receptor beta chains were sequenced from one sample in a study of shared clonotypes between healthy human individuals. Data came from immunoSEQ multiplex PCR; TCRdb stores just in-frame clones and leaves some out. The profile shows millions of clones, roughly 96% of them singletons. The sequenced sample consisted of naive CD4+ T cells sorted from blood. The subset: CD45RA+ positively selected. Every receptor here comes from a man younger than 35 in good health.

A word on this clone: Distinct nucleotide sequences in the sample also encode this CDR3. This rearrangement joins TRBV7-2 to TRBJ2-6, with 8 bases fitting TRBD1. Looked up from germline, CDR1 is SGHTA and CDR2 is FQGNSA. The CDR3 spans 15 residues. With V trimmed by 4 bases and J by 2 bases, 1 base remained unmatched. The CDR3 protein is CASSSTGAGANVLTF. The DNA for the CDR3 is TGTGCCAGCAGCTCGACAGGGGCTGGGGCCAACGTCCTGACTTTC. Together with reference TRBV7-2 and TRBJ2-6, the CDR3 gives the full variable domain: GAGVSQSPSNKVTEKGKDVELRCDPISGHTALYWYRQSLGQGLEFLIYFQGNSAPDKSGLPSDRFSAERTGGSVSTLTIQRTQQEDSAVYLCASSSTGAGANVLTFGAGSRLTVL.

This chain uses TRBV9 with TRBJ2-5, with TRBD2 identical over 9 bases. The CDR3 is 16 residues long. The germline gives CDR1 SGDLS, CDR2 YYNGEE. J lost 3 bases, V lost 2 bases, and 8 bases had no gene match. CDR3 bases: TGTGCCAGCAGCGTGGGCGGGAGGGCTGGAGAAGAGACCCAGTACTTC. The encoded protein is CASSVGGRAGEETQYF.

The J gene is TRBJ1-4, the V gene TRBV6-6; D possibly corresponds to TRBD1 (5 bases). CDR1 and CDR2 (germline): MNHNY, SVGAGI (reference sequence). Trimming shortened V by 5 bases and J by 7 bases, and 17 bases separated the two germline ends. CDR3 length equals 15 residues. The CDR3 nucleotides are TGTGCCAGCAGTAACGCGGCGAGAGGGGTTGAAAAACTGTTTTTT. Its translation: CASSNAARGVEKLFF.